The text below deals with one TCR beta chain. Its antigen is unidentified. Time point: persistent/refractory GD, antithyroid drugs over 5 years with positive TRAb. There was RNA extracted from PBMCs, and the TCR library was made from it. HTBI primers from iRepertoire and Arm-PCR of CDR3 regions yielded the TCR beta libraries. One entry per CDR3 protein, called by TCRdb with MiXCR from the multiplex PCR reads. This table holds 400,000 to 500,000 distinct CDR3 sequences, approximately 22% found once. The data derive from a study of regulatory T cells in long-lasting Graves disease. General study results and limits: Newly diagnosed Graves' patients exceeded persistent ones in TCR diversity.

The sample consisted of peripheral blood mononuclear cells (PBMCs), taken when the disease was refractory, from a patient treated with antithyroid drugs. The source is a female donor with Graves disease.

The CDR3 region has the DNA TGCAGTGCTAGGAGACCCGAGGGGTACAATGAGCAGTTCTTC. Translated, it gives CSARRPEGYNEQFF. This sequence joins TRBV20-1 and TRBJ2-1; either TRBD1 or TRBD2 may supply D (5 bases each). The V end was cut by 3 bases, the J end by 4 bases, with 13 bases between. The CDR3 has 14 amino acids. Germline CDR1 reads DFQATT; CDR2 reads SNEGSKA (reference sequence).